This record covers a single TCR beta chain. What this receptor recognizes is not known. Per-nucleotide qualities are absent, and no much larger clonotype sits a single base away. Collaborating institutions collected whole blood in K2EDTA tubes following their own protocols. For TCRbeta analysis, collaborators shipped samples in one of three forms: frozen whole blood, isolated PBMCs, or DNA extracted from either of those sample types. V loses 2 bases at its end and J loses 4 bases; junction bases beyond the gene matches: 4. CDR1 and CDR2, looked up from the germline V gene (reference sequence), are LNHNV and YYDKDF. The CDR3 runs 14 amino acids, cysteine and phenylalanine included. Only the CDR3 part of the read is kept: 42 bases, read in frame from the first base. The source of the sample is a study of blood T cell repertoires in COVID-19 (dated by TCRdb to about 2020). Notes on the research overall: Samples covering the acute and convalescent phases of COVID-19 were provided by collaborators in the United States, Italy and Spain. The prospective study material was composed of cDNA or gDNA derived from T cells, B-cell-depleted T cells, or PBMCs. Deeply sampled blood TCRbeta repertoires from subjects exposed to, actively infected with, or recovered from COVID-19 were included in the dataset. The repertoires were made available in a free public database intended to serve as a resource for research on the immune response to SARS-CoV-2. HLA class I and class II types, where available, came from metadata supplied by the sample provider rather than from assay-based typing. The samples were drawn from the first 160 participants of the ongoing ImmuneRACE study and from more than 1,000 subjects provided by 6 global collaborators. A de-identified subject ID, COVID-19 status, age in years and sex were almost always included in the sample metadata. Overall study results and their limits: Clinical and demographic metadata were provided uncurated, with the amount varying by source and participant.

TCRbeta CDR3 regions were amplified from genomic DNA using the immunoSEQ Assay, a bias-controlled multiplex PCR. The published analysis was carried out like this. Nucleated cell counts per sample were estimated from amplification of reference gene primers within the assay. Sequence reads were collapsed and filtered to measure the absolute abundance of every unique TCRbeta CDR3 rearrangement. For each sample, productive Simpson clonality was calculated by taking the square root of Simpson's diversity index across productive rearrangements. Sourced from immuneACCESS, this table was stored by TCRdb with only in-frame sequences that have V and J called. A share of the clones is absent; for the studies checked, an unresolved V gene accounts for under half, and the remainder has no known explanation. V, J and clone size derive from that table, while D and trimming were established from the DNA sequence. The sample includes about 190,000 clones, with around nine tenths observed a single time. The ten largest clones capture 1.1% of the sample.

The sequence derives from a man aged 30 to 45 with acute or convalescent COVID-19. The sequencing sample was made of peripheral blood. The chain links TRBV15 with TRBJ2-5, with 7 middle bases fitting TRBD2. DNA sequence: TGTGCCACCAGCAGACCAAGCGGGGTAGAGACCCAGTACTTC. This codes for CATSRPSGVETQYF.